A selection of T cell receptor beta chains follows, all from one sample in a study of shared clonotypes between healthy human individuals. Only in-frame clones appear in the TCRdb table, and some are missing; sequencing was by immunoSEQ multiplex PCR. The profile shows 2.3 million or so clones, approximately 93% of them singletons. The sequenced material came from naive CD4+ T cells from PBMCs. These receptors all come from a man aged 18 to 29 in good health. Some clones in this sample may be carry-over from other donors' samples. Both conserved end residues are part of each CDR3. Fields, in order: CDR3 protein, J gene, clone size, V gene. Expanded clones are given a class, and other clones once, few, many or no size at all.

CDR3: CASSVGGSGVQETQYF
J: TRBJ2-5
size: .
V: TRBV9

CDR3: CASSRTSGKETQYF
J: TRBJ2-5
size: .
V: TRBV7-3

CDR3: CAISEWVGQGAQILQYF
J: TRBJ2-3
size: .
V: TRBV10-3

CDR3: CASTKLAGSTDTQYF
J: TRBJ2-3
size: .
V: TRBV4-1

CDR3: CASTERSSGANVLTF
J: TRBJ2-6
size: .
V: TRBV6-6

CDR3: CAISDRGSSTGELFF
J: TRBJ2-2
size: .
V: TRBV10-3

CDR3: CASSYPGSGNTIYF
J: TRBJ1-3
size: .
V: TRBV28

CDR3: CASSPSQDTQYF
J: TRBJ2-3
size: .
V: TRBV7-9

CDR3: CASSNQGASEQYF
J: TRBJ2-7
size: .
V: TRBV18

CDR3: CASSQDRTAYTYTQYF
J: TRBJ2-3
size: .
V: TRBV4-2

CDR3: CAWSGRWANVLTF
J: TRBJ2-6
size: .
V: TRBV30

CDR3: CAWSGGRTGTSSYEQYF
J: TRBJ2-7
size: .
V: TRBV30

CDR3: CAWDPGQGADTEAFF
J: TRBJ1-1
size: .
V: TRBV30

CDR3: CASSPREVPTDTQYF
J: TRBJ2-3
size: .
V: TRBV5-1

CDR3: CASSDPSGWNTIYF
J: TRBJ1-3
size: .
V: TRBV6-1

CDR3: CASRIGGPGADTQYF
J: TRBJ2-3
size: .
V: TRBV5-1

CDR3: CASARTGRTYEQYF
J: TRBJ2-7
size: .
V: TRBV6-5

CDR3: CASTTEGKAQETQYF
J: TRBJ2-5
size: .
V: TRBV6-6

CDR3: CASSSGTLNQPQHF
J: TRBJ1-5
size: .
V: TRBV28

CDR3: CASSLALLAGANNEQFF
J: TRBJ2-1
size: .
V: TRBV11-2

CDR3: CASSSQKAGSTDTQYF
J: TRBJ2-3
size: .
V: TRBV28

CDR3: CASSGPGYNEQFF
J: TRBJ2-1
size: .
V: TRBV5-1

CDR3: CATSRDRGLYQPQHF
J: TRBJ1-5
size: few
V: TRBV15

CDR3: CASSESPAGSQPQHF
J: TRBJ1-5
size: .
V: TRBV25-1

CDR3: CASSPGLHMNTEAFF
J: TRBJ1-1
size: .
V: TRBV7-8

CDR3: CASSSRTGGEYTQYF
J: TRBJ2-3
size: once
V: TRBV2

CDR3: CAISEPGQVHYGYTF
J: TRBJ1-2
size: .
V: TRBV10-3

CDR3: CASIQGLAGRYEQYF
J: TRBJ2-7
size: .
V: TRBV6-6

CDR3: CASSFILAGGIYEQYF
J: TRBJ2-7
size: once
V: TRBV5-4

CDR3: CSVEGGDRGGGYTF
J: TRBJ1-2
size: once
V: TRBV29-1

CDR3: CASSPIGNVVSGANVLTF
J: TRBJ2-6
size: .
V: TRBV18

CDR3: CASSQYTGTGELFF
J: TRBJ2-2
size: .
V: TRBV4-3

CDR3: CASSYSPPGGTDTQYF
J: TRBJ2-3
size: .
V: TRBV6-5

CDR3: CASSLGSDSNQPQHF
J: TRBJ1-5
size: few
V: TRBV5-1

CDR3: CSVMTGSRSSDYGYTF
J: TRBJ1-2
size: .
V: TRBV29-1

CDR3: CASSSGSTGGRNEQYF
J: TRBJ2-7
size: .
V: TRBV11-2

CDR3: CASSTRPEGAFF
J: TRBJ1-1
size: .
V: TRBV19

CDR3: CASSLARGVMDYGYTF
J: TRBJ1-2
size: .
V: TRBV11-2

CDR3: CASSYEFTNTEAFF
J: TRBJ1-1
size: .
V: TRBV6-6

CDR3: CASSYRVAYNEQFF
J: TRBJ2-1
size: .
V: TRBV6-5

CDR3: CASSSPGPTGELFF
J: TRBJ2-2
size: .
V: TRBV6-5

CDR3: CASSLLGGEQYF
J: TRBJ2-7
size: .
V: TRBV5-6

CDR3: CASSLASGTYNEQFF
J: TRBJ2-1
size: .
V: TRBV5-1

CDR3: CAIHEGREFEQYF
J: TRBJ2-7
size: once
V: TRBV10-3

CDR3: CASSPPDGQETQYF
J: TRBJ2-5
size: .
V: TRBV5-4

CDR3: CASSLRLEGNEQFF
J: TRBJ2-1
size: .
V: TRBV5-4

CDR3: CASSFRGAGNQPQHF
J: TRBJ1-5
size: .
V: TRBV28

CDR3: CASSEDIAIPGELFF
J: TRBJ2-2
size: .
V: TRBV10-1

CDR3: CASSMDSAGYGYTF
J: TRBJ1-2
size: .
V: TRBV5-1

CDR3: CASSRNPTGNQPQHF
J: TRBJ1-5
size: .
V: TRBV4-3

CDR3: CASTLGAATQYF
J: TRBJ2-3
size: once
V: TRBV7-2

CDR3: CASSKAPTGVDEQYF
J: TRBJ2-7
size: .
V: TRBV21-1

CDR3: CAIISGSADTQYF
J: TRBJ2-3
size: .
V: TRBV28

CDR3: CASSLGGRQETQYF
J: TRBJ2-5
size: .
V: TRBV5-6

CDR3: CASSLGSRGARDF
J: TRBJ2-7
size: .
V: TRBV7-8

CDR3: CASSYTRGLDEQFF
J: TRBJ2-1
size: .
V: TRBV6-6

CDR3: CASSQGLAGVGEQFF
J: TRBJ2-1
size: .
V: TRBV7-3

CDR3: CASSLVHGSSTDTQYF
J: TRBJ2-3
size: .
V: TRBV27

CDR3: CASSLRGGYGYTF
J: TRBJ1-2
size: few
V: TRBV27